Detailed here is one T cell receptor beta chain. Its antigen remains unidentified. There are no base qualities to consult, and no much larger clone falls within one base. The record originates from a study of T cells in Graves' hyperthyroidism and ophthalmopathy (dated by TCRdb to about 2019). Study-level background: Peripheral blood samples were taken at initial diagnosis, before any treatment was given. To identify TCR V-J signatures that set the groups apart, the researchers used a discovery cohort of 90 to 100 patients, made up of under 45 with Graves' ophthalmopathy and about 59 with stable Graves' hyperthyroidism. Whether ophthalmopathy could be predicted prospectively was tested in an independent validation cohort made up of under 20 hyperthyroidism patients plus 17 patients who later progressed to ophthalmopathy. The roughly 99 discovery patients were divided at random into training and test sets in a 7:3 ratio. In addition, the study compared T-cell repertoires in thyroid tissue and in blood from over 5 Graves' hyperthyroidism patients. Once sampling was done, hyperthyroidism patients were given methimazole at a starting dose of 30 mg daily, whereas ophthalmopathy patients were given high-dose intravenous methylprednisolone. According to the paper, TCR Vbeta CDR3 sequencing was carried out on around 140 peripheral blood samples, which came from around 43 ophthalmopathy, under 80 hyperthyroidism and approximately 17 progressor patients.

The germline V gene specifies SGHRS as CDR1 and YFSETQ as CDR2. Deletion took 1 base off V and 6 bases off J, with a span of 13 bases between the germline ends. The CDR3 numbers 14 residues from cysteine through phenylalanine. Only CDR3 DNA is held: 42 bases, read in frame from base 1. The TCR beta CDR3 regions were amplified from the RNA transcripts. The first round of RT-PCR for the TCR CDR3 was performed with the HTBI primer set and the Qiagen OneStep RT-PCR kit. The libraries were constructed in a second round of multiplex PCR and then size-selected and purified. The libraries were sequenced on an Illumina HiSeq2000 using paired-end 100 bp reads. As for the original processing: Raw data were processed with SOAPnuke, discarding reads with adapters, uncalled bases, mean Phred below 15, or no exact constant-primer or identifier match. COPE v1.2.5 was used to merge high-quality paired reads, and clonotypes were defined as unique nucleotide sequences. MiTCR v1.1 was used to align clonotypes to the IMGT TRBV, TRBD and TRBJ reference segments. Analysis was restricted to V-J combinations with a frequency above 0.0001, which covered about 99% of repertoires. A TCS score was defined as the ratio of F50 (clonal expansion) to E x V (chaos), with BLOSUM62-based TCRdist applied between CDR3 peptides within each V-J. Welch's t-statistics and random forest reduced 514 V-J features to 10 to 15, which were used in a naive Bayes classifier (R e1071). TCRdb handled the public reads itself, with Q25 trimming in fastp and clone calling in MiXCR, and kept productive beta chains. Entries that share a CDR3 protein sequence are merged under the most common genes and DNA. TCRdb's processing, not the authors' own work, is the source of the V and J calls. A total of about 290,000 distinct CDR3 sequences appear in this sample, roughly 17% of them only once. The ten largest clones add up to approximately 35% of the sample.

Stable Graves' hyperthyroidism was defined as the absence of progression to ophthalmopathy over 18 months of follow-up. Hyperthyroidism patients were newly diagnosed, had a disease duration of under 2 months, and were aged 18 to 65 years. Patients with uncontrolled infections, other autoimmune diseases, pregnancy or lactation were excluded. Clinical symptoms, serum thyroxine and TRAb, thyroid ultrasound, and orbital computed tomography formed the basis for the diagnoses. PBMCs were isolated from around 10 ml of fresh peripheral blood by Ficoll-Paque density gradient centrifugation. Total RNA was extracted with Trizol reagent, and quality was checked on an Agilent 2100 Bioanalyzer. Overall study results and their limits: Most expanded thyroid clonotypes (frequency above 0.001) were also found in blood, which suggests that blood repertoires may mirror thyroid immune responses. In cross-validation, a model built on a 13 V-J signature told ophthalmopathy apart from stable hyperthyroidism with approximately 90% sensitivity and roughly 83% specificity, and in testing the same model reached 80%/75%. No statistical method was used to fix the sample size in advance, and group allocation was not hidden from the investigators. During validation, the model predicted progression to ophthalmopathy a median of roughly 7.1 months ahead of onset, with just under 71% sensitivity and around 72% specificity.

The sequencing input was blood. The clonotype originates from a young man with Graves' hyperthyroidism. The chain uses TRBV5-1 and TRBJ1-2, with TRBD1 as a weak D call on 6 bases. The CDR3 reads as follows: CASSLSGRGDGYTF. In nucleotides, the sequence is TGCGCCAGCAGCTTGAGTGGCAGGGGTGATGGCTACACCTTC.